What follows are 31 T cell receptor beta chains derived from one specimen sequenced in a study of radiotherapy plus CTLA-4 blockade in lung cancer. Only in-frame clones appear in the TCRdb table, and some are missing; sequencing was by immunoSEQ multiplex PCR. The sample shows around 80,000 clones, roughly 69% of them seen only once. Sequencing was performed on peripheral blood, taken from a patient treated with radiotherapy plus ipilimumab. The receptor source for this set is a human donor with non-small cell lung cancer whose response to radiotherapy plus ipilimumab could not be evaluated.

V is TRBV2 and J is TRBJ2-1; 7 bases are shared with TRBD2. Germline assignment: CDR1 SNHLY and CDR2 FYNNEI. Losses at the gene ends were 6 bases for V and 3 bases for J; bases not matched to a gene: 8. The CDR3 contains 15 residues. CDR3 sequence: CASRLGDYLYNEQFF. CDR3 coding DNA: TGTGCCAGCAGGTTGGGGGACTACCTCTACAATGAGCAGTTCTTC.

The chain couples TRBV14 to TRBJ1-1, with 7 bases that match TRBD1. Germline CDR1 is SGHDN and CDR2 is FVKESK. The J segment lost 9 bases and the V segment lost 7 bases, leaving 11 bases of the junction unmatched. This CDR3 has 13 residues. Here the CDR3 reads CASTLTGPEKAFF. The CDR3 nucleotides read TGTGCCAGCACCCTGACAGGGCCGGAAAAAGCTTTCTTT.

This chain links TRBV4-1 with TRBJ2-4; D is uncertain. Germline CDR1 and CDR2: MGHRA and YSYEKL. The CDR3 is 15 residues long. The ends were cut back, 1 base at V and 0 bases at J, with 7 bases in the middle. The CDR3 loop reads CASSQVPLAKNIQYF. CDR3 DNA sequence: TGCGCCAGCAGCCAAGTCCCCCTAGCCAAAAACATTCAGTACTTC.

The chain employs TRBV11-2 and TRBJ1-1, with 11 bases matching TRBD1. Per the germline V gene, CDR1 is SGHAT and CDR2 is FQNNGV. This CDR3 region has 15 residues. The ends lost 3 bases at V and 4 bases at J; junction bases unmatched: 4. The CDR3 loop reads CASSFLGQGVTEAFF. As DNA, the CDR3 is TGTGCCAGCAGCTTCTTGGGACAGGGGGTCACTGAAGCTTTCTTT.

Regarding this clone: Compared with germline, one end of the junction differs, possibly owing to a read error. The chain combines TRBV10-3 with TRBJ2-1; the match to TRBD2 covers 8 bases. Germline V CDR1 and CDR2: ENHRY, SYGVKD. This CDR3 is built from 14 residues. Here the CDR3 DNA reads TGTGCCACCAGTGAGGTAGCGGGACGGGGTGAGCAGTTCTTC. Translation: CATSEVAGRGEQFF.

This clone was picked up a small number of times. J is TRBJ1-2 and V is TRBV28; D is ambiguous. The CDR3 length is 14 residues. Trimming removed 10 bases from V and 4 bases from J, with 19 bases in between. Germline V gene data show CDR1 as MDHEN and CDR2 as SYDVKM. CDR3 nucleotides: TGTGCCACCTTAATCAACGGGATGATCTATGGCTACACCTTC. Amino acids: CATLINGMIYGYTF.

The chain carries TRBV6-1 and TRBJ2-5; D perhaps matches TRBD1 (5 bases). Germline values: CDR1 MNHNS, CDR2 SASEGT. The V end lost 5 bases, the J end lost 5 bases, and 12 bases lay between the germline ends. CDR3 length: 13 residues. This CDR3 reads CASSTDIGETQYF. The CDR3 DNA is TGTGCCAGCAGTACGGACATTGGGGAGACCCAGTACTTC.

V usage is TRBV27 and J usage is TRBJ1-2; D might be TRBD1 (5 bases). The V end lost 0 bases, the J end lost 4 bases, and 12 bases lay between the germline ends. The CDR3 length is 15 residues. Germline V CDR1 and CDR2: MNHEY, SMNVEV (reference sequence). CDR3 loop: CASSLSSETVYGYTF. The CDR3, as DNA: TGTGCCAGCAGTTTATCGTCCGAGACAGTCTATGGCTACACCTTC.

In this sample, this clone turned up a few times. The rearrangement links TRBV13 to TRBJ2-6; a weak D match, TRBD2 (6 bases). The V end lost 6 bases, the J end lost 1 base, and 16 bases lay between the germline ends. This CDR3 region has 17 residues. Per the germline V gene, CDR1 is PRHDT and CDR2 is FYEKMQ (reference sequence). The CDR3 DNA sequence: TGTGCCAGCAGACGCGGGACTCTGGGATCTGGGGCCAACGTCCTGACTTTC. Translating it yields CASRRGTLGSGANVLTF.

Notes on this clone: A much larger clone lies a single base off, so this may be a read error. The rearrangement links TRBV9 to TRBJ1-3; D is unresolved. The CDR3 covers 14 residues. The germline gives CDR1 SGDLS, CDR2 YYNGEE. V was shortened by 4 bases and J by 0 bases, with 8 bases between the two germline ends. The CDR3 DNA sequence: TGTGCCAGCAGCCCGGGGAGCTCTGGAAACACCATATATTTT. It encodes CASSPGSSGNTIYF.

This clone was observed once. CDR3 loop: CASSFLTKKNIQYF. For the CDR3, the DNA is TGTGCCAGCAGCTTTTTGACTAAGAAAAACATTCAGTACTTC. The chain links TRBV11-2 to TRBJ2-4, with a possible D match to TRBD2 (5 bases). Between the trimmed V and J ends, which lost 3 bases and 4 bases, there was a span of 10 bases. The CDR3 sequence is 14 residues long. Germline CDR1 reads SGHAT; CDR2 reads FQNNGV.

The rearrangement joins TRBV7-8 to TRBJ1-2; D perhaps matches TRBD1 (5 bases). Germline CDR1 reads SGHVS; CDR2 reads FQNEAQ. The CDR3 runs to 13 residues. V was pared by 1 base and J by 6 bases, with 9 bases between. The CDR3 DNA reads TGTGCCAGCAGCTTAGGTTGGGGGGATGGCTACACCTTC. Its translation is CASSLGWGDGYTF.

The rearrangement joins TRBV5-1 to TRBJ1-2; D possibly corresponds to TRBD1 (6 bases). The germline V gene has CDR1 SGHRS and CDR2 YFSETQ. V dropped 1 base and J dropped 6 bases, with 19 bases sitting between them. There are 16 residues in the CDR3. CDR3 sequence reads: CASSLMGTETGHGYTF. Written as DNA, the CDR3 is TGCGCCAGCAGCTTGATGGGGACCGAGACAGGTCATGGCTACACCTTC.

The rearrangement joins TRBV19 to TRBJ1-2, with 9 bases aligning to TRBD1. The CDR3 is 16 residues long. Per germline, CDR1 LNHDA and CDR2 SQIVND (reference sequence). V lost 5 bases to trimming and J lost 1 base; unmatched junction nucleotides: 8. CDR3 nucleotides: TGTGCCAGTAGTCCCGGGACAGGGCTTCTTAACTATGGCTACACCTTC. Translated, it gives CASSPGTGLLNYGYTF.

V gene TRBV4-3 combines with J gene TRBJ1-1, with D maybe TRBD1 (6 bases). The CDR3 runs 14 residues. The ends were cut back, 4 bases at V and 5 bases at J, with 14 bases in the middle. CDR1 and CDR2 (germline): LGHNA, YSLEER. CDR3 sequence (DNA): TGCGCCAGCAGCCCGGGGGGCTTAATGACTGAAGCTTTCTTT. Its translation is CASSPGGLMTEAFF.

The rearrangement links TRBV15 to TRBJ2-2; a weak D match, TRBD1 (5 bases). Germline V CDR1 and CDR2: LNHNV, YYDKDF (reference sequence). The CDR3 is 17 residues long. Trimming stripped 0 bases from V and 1 base from J, with 12 bases between. This chain's CDR3 is CATSREGRAGNTGELFF. CDR3 coding DNA: TGTGCCACCAGCAGAGAGGGCAGGGCTGGGAACACCGGGGAGCTGTTTTTT. The variable domain in full, completed from reference TRBV15 and TRBJ2-2, reads DAMVIQNPRYQVTQFGKPVTLSCSQTLNHNVMYWYQQKSSQAPKLLFHYYDKDFNNEADTPDNFQSRRPNTSFCFLDIRSPGLGDTAMYLCATSREGRAGNTGELFFGEGSRLTVL.

The chain couples TRBV28 to TRBJ1-5; unclear D gene. The V end lost 3 bases, the J end lost 10 bases, and 7 bases lay between the germline ends. The germline V gene encodes CDR1 MDHEN and CDR2 SYDVKM. The CDR3 is 11 amino acids. CDR3 DNA sequence: TGTGCCAGCAGTTTCAGTCAACCCCAGCATTTT. Protein: CASSFSQPQHF.

The gene calls are TRBV10-2 and TRBJ2-7, with TRBD1 matching 7 bases. Germline V gene data show CDR1 as WSHSY and CDR2 as SAAADI. V lost 6 bases to trimming and J lost 5 bases; unmatched junction nucleotides: 10. CDR3 length: 14 amino acids. The CDR3 DNA reads as TGCGCCAGCAGACGACAGGGTACCATCCACGAGCAGTACTTC. Protein product: CASRRQGTIHEQYF.

The V gene is TRBV10-3, the J gene TRBJ1-1; tentatively, D is TRBD1 (6 bases). Trimming took off 5 bases at V and 1 base at J, with 8 bases between the two ends. This CDR3 is built from 13 residues. The V gene's germline CDR1 is ENHRY and CDR2 SYGVKD. In DNA form, the CDR3 reads TGTGCCATCAGTAAGGGACAGAACACTGAAGCTTTCTTT. Encoded protein: CAISKGQNTEAFF.

The chain combines TRBV28 with TRBJ2-7, with TRBD2 matching over 13 bases. Looked up from germline, CDR1 is MDHEN and CDR2 is SYDVKM. The junction had 3 bases not matched to a gene; V was cut back by 4 bases and J by 0 bases. The CDR3 runs 16 residues. The CDR3 DNA reads as TGTGCCAGCAGTTCCGGACTAGCGGGGGCCTCCTACGAGCAGTACTTC. Translation gives CASSSGLAGASYEQYF.

The DNA of the CDR3 is TGTGCCAGTACCCTGGGGGGTCAGACTGAAGCTTTCTTT. Its translation: CASTLGGQTEAFF. This chain connects TRBV19 to TRBJ1-1; TRBD1 might be the D (5 bases). V lost 7 bases, J lost 5 bases, and 14 bases lay in between. Germline lookup yields CDR1 LNHDA and CDR2 SQIVND (reference sequence). The CDR3 length is 13 residues.

Only a few counts were recorded for this clone. The rearrangement joins TRBV11-3 to TRBJ2-5; D remains ambiguous. The J call is in doubt because the DNA end fits TRBJ2-7 better. The CDR3 sequence is 13 residues long. Looked up from germline, CDR1 is SGHNT and CDR2 is YENEEA. The CDR3 is CASSLGGNYEQYF. Here the CDR3 DNA reads TGTGCCAGCAGCTTAGGCGGCAACTACGAGCAGTACTTC.

The chain links TRBV13 to TRBJ1-1, with 9 bases aligning to TRBD1. The CDR3 totals 14 residues. The trim removed 4 bases at V and 8 bases at J, leaving 8 bases unmatched. From germline, CDR1 is PRHDT and CDR2 FYEKMQ (reference sequence). CDR3 residues: CASSSTGGSLEAFF. The DNA of the CDR3 is TGTGCCAGCAGCTCGACAGGGGGATCATTGGAAGCTTTCTTT. The entire variable domain, with the rest obtained from reference TRBV13 and TRBJ1-1, is as follows: AAGVIQSPRHLIKEKRETATLKCYPIPRHDTVYWYQQGPGQDPQFLISFYEKMQSDKGSIPDRFSAQQFSDYHSELNMSSLELGDSALYFCASSSTGGSLEAFFGQGTRLTVV.

The chain has TRBV6-5 and TRBJ1-4; D gene uncertain. Trimming removed 8 bases from V and 0 bases from J, with 10 bases in between. Germline CDR1 is MNHEY and CDR2 is SVGAGI. The CDR3 covers 14 residues. CDR3 region: CASGRKATNEKLFF. The CDR3 DNA follows: TGTGCCAGCGGGCGTAAAGCAACTAATGAAAAACTGTTTTTT.

The chain is built from TRBV28 and TRBJ1-4, with 8 bases lining up with TRBD1. Unmatched junction bases numbered 2, after V lost 8 bases and J lost 3 bases. The CDR3 is 13 amino acids. Germline CDR1 reads MDHEN; CDR2 reads SYDVKM. The CDR3 sequence is CASRTGPNEKLFF. The CDR3, as DNA: TGTGCCAGCCGGACAGGGCCTAATGAAAAACTGTTTTTT.

The table lists this clone with a few counts. This chain links TRBV10-3 with TRBJ2-7; D not certain. Germline CDR1 and CDR2: ENHRY and SYGVKD. The germline V and J ends were trimmed by 3 bases and 7 bases, with 7 bases remaining between them. The CDR3 runs 11 residues. The CDR3 protein is CAISDAREQYF. The CDR3, as DNA: TGTGCCATCAGTGATGCCAGGGAGCAGTACTTC.

The J gene is TRBJ2-7, the V gene TRBV6-5; 9 bases map to TRBD1. The CDR3 extends over 14 amino acids. Germline V gives CDR1 MNHEY, CDR2 SVGAGI. J gave up 0 bases and V 7 bases, and 4 bases lay outside the gene matches. CDR3: CASNGQGLSYEQYF. CDR3 coding DNA: TGTGCCAGCAACGGACAGGGGCTCTCCTACGAGCAGTACTTC.

The V gene is TRBV7-9, the J gene TRBJ1-1, with TRBD1 identical over 9 bases. V gave up 5 bases and J gave up 6 bases; unmatched junction bases: 10. CDR1 is SEHNR, CDR2 FQNEAQ, per germline (reference sequence). This CDR3 contains 15 residues. CDR3 in amino acids: CASSGRDRAMPEAFF. In DNA form, the CDR3 reads TGTGCCAGCAGCGGCCGGGACAGGGCAATGCCTGAAGCTTTCTTT.

The chain combines TRBV5-1 with TRBJ2-1; perhaps TRBD2 as D (6 bases). Germline V lookup: CDR1 SGHRS, CDR2 YFSETQ. The CDR3 is 17 residues long. Trimming took 0 bases from V and 3 from J, leaving 16 bases between them. The CDR3 region is CASSLGGLSDYYNEQFF. Written as DNA, the CDR3 is TGCGCCAGCAGCTTGGGGGGTCTTTCGGACTACTACAATGAGCAGTTCTTC.

The CDR3 DNA reads TGTGCCAGCAGTACATTCAGGGGTTCTGGCTACACCTTC. Translated, it gives CASSTFRGSGYTF. This rearrangement joins TRBV6-1 to TRBJ1-2, with D maybe TRBD1 (6 bases). Germline assignment: CDR1 MNHNS and CDR2 SASEGT. V lost 5 bases and J 7 bases, leaving 14 bases between the germline ends. The CDR3 has 13 residues.

The V call is TRBV21-1, the J call TRBJ1-1; the table's D call of TRBD1 was not tested on the DNA. TRBV21-1 counts as a pseudogene. This CDR3 spans 17 amino acids. The CDR3 loop reads CASSKEKIQGVGTEAFF. The CDR3 nucleotides read TGTGCCAGCAGCAAAGAAAAGATACAGGGGGTTGGCACTGAAGCTTTCTTT.